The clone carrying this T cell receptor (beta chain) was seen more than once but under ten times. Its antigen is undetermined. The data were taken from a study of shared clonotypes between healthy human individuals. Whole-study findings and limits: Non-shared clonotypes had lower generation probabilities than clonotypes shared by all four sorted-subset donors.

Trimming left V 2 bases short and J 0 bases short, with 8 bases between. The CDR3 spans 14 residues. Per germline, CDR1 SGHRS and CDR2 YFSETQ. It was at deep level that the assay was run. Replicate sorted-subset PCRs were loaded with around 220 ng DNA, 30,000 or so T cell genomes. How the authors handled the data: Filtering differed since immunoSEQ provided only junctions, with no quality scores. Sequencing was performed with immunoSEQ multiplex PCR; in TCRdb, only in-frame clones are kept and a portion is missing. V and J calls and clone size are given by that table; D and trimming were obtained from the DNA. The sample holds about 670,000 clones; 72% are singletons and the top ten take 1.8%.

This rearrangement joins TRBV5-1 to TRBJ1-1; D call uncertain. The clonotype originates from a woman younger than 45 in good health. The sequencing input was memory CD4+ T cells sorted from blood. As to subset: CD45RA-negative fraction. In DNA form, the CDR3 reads TGCGCCAGCAGCTTAAGTTCCGTGAACACTGAAGCTTTCTTT. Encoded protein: CASSLSSVNTEAFF.